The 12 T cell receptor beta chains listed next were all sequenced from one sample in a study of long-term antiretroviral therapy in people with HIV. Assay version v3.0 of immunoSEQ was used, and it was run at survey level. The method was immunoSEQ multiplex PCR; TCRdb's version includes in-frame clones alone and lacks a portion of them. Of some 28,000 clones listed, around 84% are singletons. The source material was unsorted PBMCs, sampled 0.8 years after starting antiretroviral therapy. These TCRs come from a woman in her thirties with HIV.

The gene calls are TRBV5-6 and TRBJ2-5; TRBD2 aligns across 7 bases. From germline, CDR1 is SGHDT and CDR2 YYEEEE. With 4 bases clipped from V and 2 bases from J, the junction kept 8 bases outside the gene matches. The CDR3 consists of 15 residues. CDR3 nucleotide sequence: TGTGCCAGCAGCCGTCTAGCGGACCTACAAGAGACCCAGTACTTC. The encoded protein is CASSRLADLQETQYF.

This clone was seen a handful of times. As DNA, the CDR3 is TGTGCCAGCAGTGAAATTGGAGGGATCCATTCACCCCTCCACTTT. Protein: CASSEIGGIHSPLHF. The chain combines TRBV6-1 with TRBJ1-6, with unresolved D. V gave up 2 bases and J gave up 8 bases, with 13 bases separating them. This CDR3 comprises 15 residues. Germline loops: CDR1 MNHNS, CDR2 SASEGT.

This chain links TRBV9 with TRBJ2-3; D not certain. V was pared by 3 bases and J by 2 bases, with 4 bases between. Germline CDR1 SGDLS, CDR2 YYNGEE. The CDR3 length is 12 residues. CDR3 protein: CASSGITDTQYF. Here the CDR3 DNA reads TGTGCCAGCAGCGGTATCACAGATACGCAGTATTTT.

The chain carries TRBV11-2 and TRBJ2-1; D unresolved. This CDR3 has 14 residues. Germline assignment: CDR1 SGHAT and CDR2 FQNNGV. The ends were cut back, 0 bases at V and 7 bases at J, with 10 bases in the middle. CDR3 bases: TGTGCCAGCAGCTTAGACGCGAAGGCAAATGAGCAGTTCTTC. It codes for CASSLDAKANEQFF.

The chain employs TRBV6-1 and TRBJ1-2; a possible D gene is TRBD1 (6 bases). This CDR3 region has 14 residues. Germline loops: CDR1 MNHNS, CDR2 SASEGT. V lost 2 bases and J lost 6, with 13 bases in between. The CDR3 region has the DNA TGTGCCAGCAGTGAAAGCGCAGGGGCGGATGGCTACACCTTC. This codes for CASSESAGADGYTF.

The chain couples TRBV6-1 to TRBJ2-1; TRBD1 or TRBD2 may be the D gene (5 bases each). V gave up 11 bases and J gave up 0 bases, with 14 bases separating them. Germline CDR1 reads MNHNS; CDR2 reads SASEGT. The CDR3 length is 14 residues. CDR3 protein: CAGGTLSSYNEQFF. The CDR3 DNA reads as TGTGCCGGTGGGACGTTAAGCTCCTACAATGAGCAGTTCTTC.

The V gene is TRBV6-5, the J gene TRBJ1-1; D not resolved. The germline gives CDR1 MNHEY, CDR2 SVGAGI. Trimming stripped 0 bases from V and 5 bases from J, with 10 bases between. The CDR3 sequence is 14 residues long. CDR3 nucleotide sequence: TGTGCCAGCAGTTACTCTGGGGTGGGGACTGAAGCTTTCTTT. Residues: CASSYSGVGTEAFF.

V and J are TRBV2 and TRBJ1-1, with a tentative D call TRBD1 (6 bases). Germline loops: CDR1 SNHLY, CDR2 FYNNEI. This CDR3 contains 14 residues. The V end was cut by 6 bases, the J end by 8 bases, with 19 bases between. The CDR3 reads CASSSLRGGPEAFF. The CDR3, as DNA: TGTGCCAGCAGCAGTCTTAGGGGGGGCCCCGAAGCTTTCTTT.

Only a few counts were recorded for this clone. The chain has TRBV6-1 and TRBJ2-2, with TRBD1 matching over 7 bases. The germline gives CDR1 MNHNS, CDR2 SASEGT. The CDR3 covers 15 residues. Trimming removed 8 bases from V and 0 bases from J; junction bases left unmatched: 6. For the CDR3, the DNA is TGTGCCAGCCTATTTAGGGGGCCGAACACCGGGGAGCTGTTTTTT. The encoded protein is CASLFRGPNTGELFF.

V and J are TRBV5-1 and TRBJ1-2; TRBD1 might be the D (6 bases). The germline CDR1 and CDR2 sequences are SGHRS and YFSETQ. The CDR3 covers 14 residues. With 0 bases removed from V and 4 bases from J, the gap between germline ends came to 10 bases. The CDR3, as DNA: TGCGCCAGCAGCTTGGAGGGGGACACCTATGGCTACACCTTC. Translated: CASSLEGDTYGYTF.

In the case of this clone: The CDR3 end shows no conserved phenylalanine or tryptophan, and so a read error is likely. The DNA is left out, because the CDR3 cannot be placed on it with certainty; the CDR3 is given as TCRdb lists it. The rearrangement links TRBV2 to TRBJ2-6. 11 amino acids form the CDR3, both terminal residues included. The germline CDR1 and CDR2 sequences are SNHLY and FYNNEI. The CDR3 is CASTTGSKFIY.

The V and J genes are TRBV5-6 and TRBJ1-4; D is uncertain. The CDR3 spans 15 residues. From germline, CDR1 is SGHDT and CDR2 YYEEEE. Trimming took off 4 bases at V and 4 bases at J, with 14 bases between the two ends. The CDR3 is CASSLVGLGNEKLFF. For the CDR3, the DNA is TGTGCCAGCAGCCTAGTTGGTTTGGGTAATGAAAAACTGTTTTTT. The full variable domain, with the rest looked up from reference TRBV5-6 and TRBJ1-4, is DAGVTQSPTHLIKTRGQQVTLRCSPKSGHDTVSWYQQALGQGPQFIFQYYEEEERQRGNFPDRFSGHQFPNYSSELNVNALLLGDSALYLCASSLVGLGNEKLFFGSGTQLSVL.